This T cell receptor (beta chain) was recovered during a study of tumor and adjacent non-tumor tissue in lung cancer (dated by TCRdb to the late 2010s). About the full investigation: Of the cohort, 11 to 12 patients had adenocarcinoma, 2 had squamous cell carcinoma and 1 had small cell lung cancer. Ages among the 15 or so patients ranged from about 31 to 85 years, there were roughly ten men and 5 women, and disease was at TNM stage I to III. In total, sequencing yielded fewer than 150 million productive TCRbeta reads, which works out to an average of approximately 4 million reads per sample. The study compared bulk TCRbeta repertoires from lung tumor tissue and matched distant non-tumor lung tissue of some 16 lung cancer patients. TCRbeta CDR3 sequencing was performed on 25 to 35 paired specimens, with one tumor sample and one normal lung sample collected per patient.

The CDR3, cysteine through phenylalanine, is 14 amino acids long. Kept here is only the CDR3 DNA, which spans 42 bases and is read in frame from base 1. Germline trimming amounts to 6 bases on V and 7 bases on J, with 6 as the count of junction bases outside the gene matches. Library creation used multiplex PCR. The sequencer was an Illumina HiSeq 2500. TCRbeta libraries were constructed through three rounds of nested PCR with primers (Table S4) according to protocols modified from ARM-PCR. Before sequencing, PCR products in the 200-500 bp range were cut out of the gel and cleaned up using the QIAquick gel extraction kit. Per the source publication's procedure: Reads were cleaned with Trimmomatic, merged with FLASH into complete CDR3 sequences, and assigned to V(D)J germline segments with MiTCR. Clonal diversity was computed as the inverse Simpson's index with VDJtools. In-frame sequences lacking a premature stop codon were counted as productive reads. TCRdb ran its own pipeline on the public reads, namely fastp trimming at Q25 and MiXCR clone calling, and kept in-frame beta chains. Under each unique CDR3 protein, matching rows form one entry showing the most common genes and DNA. These V and J calls originate from TCRdb's pipeline instead of the authors' own analysis. The sample yields 65,000 to 80,000 distinct CDR3 sequences; 73% were counted once. 28% of the sample lies in the top ten.

This clonotype has at least ten counts. Its antigen is not yet known. No much larger clone is present one base from it, and per-base qualities are unavailable. What the study reported, not specific to this receptor: Significantly higher TCR diversity (inverse Simpson) was observed in tumor tissue than in normal lung tissue (approximately 440 vs 150, P = 0.0075, Mann-Whitney U test). Peripheral blood was not sequenced, so blood TCRbeta repertoires were not examined in the lung cancer patients of the study. Neither the sequencing platform nor unique molecular identifiers are mentioned in the methods. The top 100 clones accounted for a significantly larger cumulative portion of the repertoire in normal lung than in tumor tissue. TCR diversity was significantly higher in younger patients, and higher tumor TCR diversity was associated with shorter overall and disease-free survival. The cohort had only around 14 patients, and the authors noted that larger samples and more detailed clinical data are needed.

RNA was isolated from bulk, unsorted tissue, and RNA quality was assessed with a NanoDrop ND-1000 and an Agilent 2100. Newly diagnosed lung cancer patients without prior chemotherapy who had been admitted for thoracic surgery in China between August and November 2014 were enrolled as donors. The study excluded patients who had received radiotherapy or chemotherapy before or who had another cancer at the same time. Pieces of surgical tissue measuring roughly 1-2.2 cm3 were kept in RNAlater solution and held at -80 degrees C until needed. The chain couples TRBV12-3 or TRBV12-4 to TRBJ1-6; the central 7 bases match TRBD1. Source material: lung tumor tissue. This clonotype originated in a man in his sixties with non-small cell lung cancer. The CDR3 protein: CASSLGDSNSPLHF. Here is the DNA: TGTGCCAGCAGCCTCGGGGACAGCAATTCACCCCTCCACTTT.